The T cell receptor beta chain under discussion was sequenced for a study of coeliac disease. Study in general: Coeliac patients had active, refractory type I, or gluten-free-diet-controlled disease.

Sequenced by immunoSEQ multiplex PCR; TCRdb stores in-frame clones only, minus some. The sample includes roughly 4,200 clones, less than 70% of them seen just once. As to this clone: Its antigen is currently unknown.

The length of the CDR3 is 15 residues. Trimming shortened V by 5 bases and J by 0 bases, and 11 bases separated the two germline ends. Germline loops: CDR1 MNHEY, CDR2 SMNVEV (reference sequence). General study points: Control samples showed higher TRB and TRG clonality than intraepithelial and lamina propria samples in active celiac disease.

The sequenced material came from intraepithelial lymphocytes from the gut. This clonotype was obtained from a man aged 70-80 years with active celiac disease. The rearrangement joins TRBV27 to TRBJ1-3, with TRBD1 as a possible D gene (5 bases). CDR3 residues: CASSETARSGNTIYF. DNA for the CDR3: TGTGCCAGCAGTGAGACAGCACGCTCTGGAAACACCATATATTTT.